The 3 T cell receptor beta chains below all came from one sample that was sequenced in a study of shared clonotypes between healthy human individuals. The assay was immunoSEQ multiplex PCR, and TCRdb's table has in-frame clones only and misses some. Of about 680,000 clones listed, 55% to 85% are singletons. Sequences were obtained from memory CD4+ T cells sorted from blood. Subset here: CD45RA-negative fraction. The receptor source for this set is a woman aged 25 to 39 in good health.

The V and J genes are TRBV7-9 and TRBJ1-6; TRBD1 agrees at 10 bases. The CDR3 extends over 15 amino acids. With 4 bases clipped from V and 7 bases from J, the junction kept 4 bases outside the gene matches. Germline loops: CDR1 SEHNR, CDR2 FQNEAQ (reference sequence). The CDR3 nucleotides are TGTGCCAGCAGCTGGGGGACAGGGGACAATTCACCCCTCCACTTT. Translation: CASSWGTGDNSPLHF.

The genes are TRBV29-1 and TRBJ2-1, with D possibly matching TRBD2 (6 bases). Trimming pared 0 bases from V and 0 bases from J, leaving 12 bases between. The germline gives CDR1 SQVTM, CDR2 ANQGSEA. This CDR3 is 16 amino acids long. The CDR3 DNA sequence: TGCAGCGTTGAAGATCGTAGCGGACCCTCCTACAATGAGCAGTTCTTC. Translated, it gives CSVEDRSGPSYNEQFF.

The table lists this clone with a few counts. The J gene is TRBJ2-1, the V gene TRBV6-5, with 8 nucleotides matching TRBD2. Germline CDR1 reads MNHEY; CDR2 reads SVGAGI. V lost 6 bases, J lost 3 bases, and 7 bases stayed unmatched. This CDR3 has 15 residues. This chain's CDR3 is CASSRRTSYYNEQFF. DNA for the CDR3: TGTGCCAGCAGCCGAAGGACTAGCTACTACAATGAGCAGTTCTTC.